The rows below give T cell receptor beta chains drawn from one sample of a study of CD8+CD57+ T cells in acquired aplastic anemia. TCRdb independently ran MiXCR on the reads; one entry per CDR3 protein. The profile shows 89,000 or so distinct CDR3 sequences, roughly 70% of them singletons. Input material: sorted CD4+, CD8+, or CD8+CD57+ T cells (not recorded which) from PBMCs. The source is a human donor with aplastic anemia. The CDR3 runs from the conserved cysteine through the conserved F or W.

>TRBJ1-2|TRBV7-9
CASSLGTYGYTF
>TRBJ2-7|TRBV5-4
CASSLWGGETNKQYF
>TRBJ2-2|TRBV29-1
CSVGAGQGATGELFF
>TRBJ2-7|TRBV4-2
CASSQDTGF
>TRBJ2-3|TRBV11-1
CASSLRQDRGTDTQYF
>TRBJ1-3|TRBV9
CASRAGNTIYF
>TRBJ2-3|TRBV11-2
CASSLRDFRTDTQYF
>TRBJ2-5|TRBV9
CASSAQSRNQETQYF
>TRBJ2-7|TRBV15
CATSRDLGSYEQYF
>TRBJ1-3|TRBV11-2
CASSLDFSGNTIYF
>TRBJ2-3|TRBV19
CASSMWATGTDTQYF
>TRBJ1-4|TRBV24-1
CATSDAGTANEKLFF
>TRBJ1-1|TRBV20-1
CSIRRTFRSGPLNTEAFF
>TRBJ2-7|TRBV15
CATSSRDGPTRLYF
>TRBJ1-1|TRBV24-1
CATSDRSTEAFF
>TRBJ1-1|TRBV11-2
CASSLVSTVTEAFF
>TRBJ2-7|TRBV7-6
CASSLGFRTYEQYF
>TRBJ2-2|TRBV7-9
CASSRDTTGELFF
>TRBJ2-1|TRBV15
CATSRETGAYNEQFF
>TRBJ2-2|TRBV7-7
CASSGDISNTGELFF
>TRBJ2-7|TRBV10-2
CAIKGSTYEQYF
>TRBJ1-4|TRBV2
CASSEGSRNEKLFF
>TRBJ1-2|TRBV29-1
CSAEGENYGYTF